The 32 T cell receptor beta chains below all came from one sample that was sequenced in a study of T cells after yellow fever vaccination. TCRdb re-called the 5' RACE reads with MiXCR, one entry per CDR3 protein. The table includes over 150,000 distinct CDR3 sequences, roughly 6.2% detected once. The sample consisted of CD4+ T cells sorted from PBMCs, taken on the day of the first yellow fever vaccination. These receptors came from a man younger than 35 who received the YFV17D yellow fever vaccine.

CDR3 sequence reads: CASSSWRGQSYEQYF. CDR3 DNA sequence: TGTGCCAGCAGCTCCTGGAGGGGGCAGTCCTACGAGCAGTACTTC. The chain is built from TRBV7-9 and TRBJ2-7; possibly TRBD1 for D (7 bases). V was trimmed by 4 bases and J by 1 base, leaving 14 bases between them. Germline loops: CDR1 SEHNR, CDR2 FQNEAQ (reference sequence). The CDR3 consists of 15 residues.

This clonotype occurred many times. The V gene is TRBV12-3 or TRBV12-4, the J gene TRBJ1-5, with D possibly TRBD1 on 6 matching bases. The CDR3 length is 15 residues. The V and J ends lost 7 bases and 6 bases respectively, with 19 bases between them. CDR3 protein: CASNRAGAEGQPQHF. The CDR3 region has the DNA TGTGCCAGCAATCGGGCAGGGGCGGAAGGTCAGCCCCAGCATTTT.

V is TRBV6-1 and J is TRBJ1-2; no firm D call. V dropped 1 base and J dropped 8 bases, with 14 bases sitting between them. Germline assignment: CDR1 MNHNS and CDR2 SASEGT. CDR3 size: 14 residues. CDR3: CASSEGAGSGGYTF. DNA for the CDR3: TGTGCCAGCAGTGAAGGCGCGGGGAGCGGCGGCTACACCTTC.

DNA for the CDR3: TGTGCCAGCAGCTTAGCGGCGGGGAACACTGAAGCTTTCTTT. Protein: CASSLAAGNTEAFF. The chain employs TRBV7-2 and TRBJ1-1; D not certain. This CDR3 comprises 14 residues. Trimming took 0 bases from V and 1 from J, leaving 6 bases between them. Germline values: CDR1 SGHTA, CDR2 FQGNSA.

In its sample, this clonotype was seen a few times. The chain has TRBV28 and TRBJ1-6; D unclear. Between the trimmed V and J ends, which lost 7 bases and 3 bases, there was a span of 10 bases. The CDR3 totals 14 residues. Germline CDR1 is MDHEN and CDR2 is SYDVKM. CDR3 nucleotides: TGTGCCAGCAAGATACCTCTCTATAATTCACCCCTCCACTTT. Translating it yields CASKIPLYNSPLHF.

CDR3 nucleotides: TGTGCCAGCTCGACGGAGGTCGGCGGTGGCTACACCTTC. It codes for CASSTEVGGGYTF. The chain carries TRBV18 and TRBJ1-2, with no clear D. Germline V lookup: CDR1 KGHSH, CDR2 LQKENI. The CDR3 consists of 13 residues. The V end was cut by 6 bases, the J end by 7 bases, with 15 bases between.

This clonotype came up many times. The rearrangement uses TRBV7-6 and TRBJ2-3, with D maybe TRBD1 (6 bases). The CDR3 runs to 14 residues. The ends were cut back, 3 bases at V and 2 bases at J, with 9 bases in the middle. The V gene's germline CDR1 is SGHVS and CDR2 FNYEAQ. CDR3 nucleotides: TGTGCCAGCAGCTTTAGGGACAACACAGATACGCAGTATTTT. Its translation is CASSFRDNTDTQYF.

V is TRBV12-3 or TRBV12-4 and J is TRBJ1-1, with TRBD1 matching 9 bases. V dropped 3 bases and J dropped 7; count of bases not matched to a gene: 9. CDR3 size: 15 residues. As DNA, the CDR3 is TGTGCCAGCAGTTTCTATAGGACAGGGGCTTTTGAAGCTTTCTTT. Its protein product is CASSFYRTGAFEAFF.

This clonotype was detected a few times. The chain uses TRBV7-2 and TRBJ1-6; maybe TRBD1 (6 bases). The CDR3 has 17 residues. The V and J ends lost 3 bases and 7 bases respectively, with 19 bases between them. Germline CDR1 SGHTA, CDR2 FQGNSA. The CDR3 DNA sequence: TGTGCCAGCAGCTTGGGGCTCGGAGGGGGGCAGAATTCACCCCTCCACTTT. It translates to CASSLGLGGGQNSPLHF. The variable domain in full, with the rest retrieved from reference TRBV7-2 and TRBJ1-6, is GAGVSQSPSNKVTEKGKDVELRCDPISGHTALYWYRQSLGQGLEFLIYFQGNSAPDKSGLPSDRFSAERTGGSVSTLTIQRTQQEDSAVYLCASSLGLGGGQNSPLHFGNGTRLTVT.

The chain is built from TRBV18 and TRBJ1-4; TRBD1 aligns across 12 bases. Germline lookup yields CDR1 KGHSH and CDR2 LQKENI. The CDR3 totals 14 residues. V trimming: 2 bases; J trimming: 9 bases; junction bases outside the gene matches: 1. The CDR3 DNA reads TGTGCCAGCTCACCAGGGACAGGGGGCCAAAAACTGTTTTTT. The encoded protein is CASSPGTGGQKLFF.

In its sample, this clonotype was seen many times. The chain joins TRBV7-8 to TRBJ2-7; unclear D gene. There are 12 residues in the CDR3. V lost 5 bases, J lost 6 bases, and 11 bases lay in between. The germline V gene encodes CDR1 SGHVS and CDR2 FQNEAQ. CDR3 bases: TGTGCCAGCAGCCCTGGGCCGCTCGAGCAGTACTTC. Its protein is CASSPGPLEQYF.

This clonotype occurred many times. This rearrangement joins TRBV5-6 to TRBJ2-1; no clear D gene. Germline V gives CDR1 SGHDT, CDR2 YYEEEE. This CDR3 has 16 amino acids. V was clipped by 2 bases and J by 0 bases, with 12 bases between them. CDR3 in amino acids: CASSFGPYSSYNEQFF. The CDR3 nucleotides are TGTGCCAGCAGCTTCGGGCCTTATAGCTCCTACAATGAGCAGTTCTTC.

This clonotype was seen repeatedly, ten times or more. V is TRBV9 and J is TRBJ2-3, with a tentative D call TRBD2 (5 bases). Trimming took 2 bases from V and 4 from J, leaving 11 bases between them. The CDR3 contains 14 residues. From germline, CDR1 is SGDLS and CDR2 YYNGEE. CDR3 in amino acids: CASSVNGVSDTQYF. CDR3 sequence (DNA): TGTGCCAGCAGCGTGAACGGGGTCTCAGATACGCAGTATTTT.

The chain is built from TRBV3-1 and TRBJ2-1, with D perhaps matching TRBD2 (6 bases). Per germline, CDR1 LGHDT and CDR2 YNNKEL (reference sequence). The CDR3 totals 16 residues. V was pared by 7 bases and J by 12 bases, with 28 bases between. The CDR3 loop reads CASNPSAGLTSKGQFF. CDR3 nucleotide sequence: TGTGCCAGCAACCCTAGCGCGGGGCTTACTTCAAAGGGGCAGTTCTTC.

This clonotype was detected ten times or more. This chain uses TRBV10-3 with TRBJ2-3; D might be TRBD1 (6 bases). The V and J ends lost 10 bases and 2 bases respectively, with 13 bases between them. The CDR3 has 13 amino acids. The V gene's germline CDR1 is ENHRY and CDR2 SYGVKD. The CDR3 spells CANCGQITDTQYF. CDR3 nucleotides: TGTGCCAACTGCGGACAGATCACAGATACGCAGTATTTT.

This clonotype was recorded only once. The junction and the germline gene differ at one end; a read error may be behind it. This chain joins TRBV5-1 and TRBJ2-2; D may be TRBD2 (5 bases). Germline V gene lookup returns CDR1 SGHRS and CDR2 YFSETQ. This CDR3 is 15 amino acids long. CDR3 DNA sequence: TGCGCCAGCGGCTTGGCCGAGGGGAACACCGGGGAGCTGTTTTTT. This codes for CASGLAEGNTGELFF.

This clonotype was seen a few times. The J gene is TRBJ1-3, the V gene TRBV5-4, with no clear D. Trimming removed 0 bases at V and 4 bases at J, with 11 bases between. CDR1 and CDR2 (germline): SGHNT, YYREEE (reference sequence). The CDR3 has 15 residues. The CDR3 loop is CASSLAGTTGNTIYF. CDR3 sequence (DNA): TGTGCCAGCAGCTTGGCCGGCACGACAGGAAACACCATATATTTT.

This chain joins TRBV5-1 and TRBJ1-3; D is undetermined. The CDR3 totals 15 residues. V was shortened by 4 bases and J by 2 bases, with 13 bases between the two germline ends. Germline V lookup: CDR1 SGHRS, CDR2 YFSETQ. CDR3 sequence: CASSDTTGPGNTIYF. The CDR3 nucleotides are TGCGCCAGCAGCGACACCACCGGGCCTGGAAACACCATATATTTT.

This clonotype was counted ten times or more. The gene calls are TRBV20-1 and TRBJ2-1; TRBD1 is a possible D gene (5 bases). V was pared by 1 base and J by 2 bases, with 9 bases between. Germline V gene sequence: CDR1 DFQATT, CDR2 SNEGSKA (reference sequence). The CDR3 loop spans 14 amino acids. CDR3 loop: CSARVWGPYNEQFF. For the CDR3, the DNA is TGCAGTGCTAGAGTGTGGGGCCCCTACAATGAGCAGTTCTTC.

In this sample, this clonotype turned up many times. One end of the junction is discordant with germline, which a read error may explain. V and J are TRBV7-2 and TRBJ2-1; 9 bases agree with TRBD1. This CDR3 comprises 13 residues. Looked up from germline, CDR1 is SGHTA and CDR2 is FQGNSA. DNA of the CDR3: TGTGCAAGCAGCGGGACAGGGCGCAATGAGCAGTTCTTC. Residues: CASSGTGRNEQFF.

This clonotype was counted many times. The rearrangement links TRBV7-2 to TRBJ1-2; D may be TRBD1 (5 bases). The V and J ends lost 5 bases and 10 bases respectively, with 20 bases between them. Germline V gene lookup returns CDR1 SGHTA and CDR2 FQGNSA. This CDR3 comprises 14 residues. CDR3 DNA sequence: TGTGCCAGCAGCCCCCCGGTAGGGGCGTTCGTCTACACCTTC. It yields the protein CASSPPVGAFVYTF.

This clonotype was counted many times. The chain carries TRBV12-3 or TRBV12-4 and TRBJ2-5; D is unresolved. Trimming left V 6 bases short and J 6 bases short, with 14 bases between. This CDR3 spans 13 amino acids. In DNA, the CDR3 is TGTGCCAGCAGCCTGACGAGTCTTCAGACCCAGTACTTC. Translating gives CASSLTSLQTQYF.

The table lists this clonotype with many counts. The CDR3 here is CASSSGDRGLPALPYNEQFF. The CDR3 coding sequence is TGCGCCAGCAGCTCAGGAGACAGGGGCCTACCCGCTCTTCCCTACAATGAGCAGTTCTTC. This chain links TRBV5-1 with TRBJ2-1; TRBD1 aligns across 8 bases. Germline-derived CDR1 and CDR2 are SGHRS and YFSETQ. CDR3 size: 20 residues. V shed 3 bases and J 2 bases; nucleotides not matched to a gene: 19.

The rearrangement links TRBV7-2 to TRBJ1-2; D possibly corresponds to TRBD1 (6 bases). CDR3 length: 13 amino acids. Germline lookup yields CDR1 SGHTA and CDR2 FQGNSA. Between the trimmed V and J ends, which lost 10 bases and 6 bases, there was a span of 18 bases. The CDR3 coding sequence is TGTGCCACCTGGCCCGGACAGCGACATGGCTACACCTTC. It yields the protein CATWPGQRHGYTF.

This clonotype was detected a few times. This chain connects TRBV29-1 to TRBJ2-1; TRBD2 matches at 10 bases. Trimming took 1 base from V and 7 from J; bases not matched to a gene: 4. CDR1 is SQVTM, CDR2 ANQGSEA, per germline. The CDR3 is 14 amino acids. Here the CDR3 reads CSVEVAGGPNEQFF. In DNA, the CDR3 is TGCAGCGTTGAAGTAGCGGGGGGACCTAATGAGCAGTTCTTC.

This clonotype showed up just a few times. V and J are TRBV5-1 and TRBJ2-5, with unresolved D. V was trimmed by 1 base and J by 3 bases, leaving 4 bases between them. The CDR3 contains 12 residues. Germline V CDR1 and CDR2: SGHRS, YFSETQ. DNA for the CDR3: TGCGCCAGCAGCTTGCCAGAAGAGACCCAGTACTTC. Translation: CASSLPEETQYF. The full variable domain, rest sourced from reference TRBV5-1 and TRBJ2-5, is KAGVTQTPRYLIKTRGQQVTLSCSPISGHRSVSWYQQTPGQGLQFLFEYFSETQRNKGNFPGRFSGRQFSNSRSEMNVSTLELGDSALYLCASSLPEETQYFGPGTRLLVL.

This clonotype was detected only a few times. The J gene is TRBJ2-2, the V gene TRBV20-1; 8 positions match TRBD2. V trimming: 3 bases; J trimming: 0 bases; junction bases outside the gene matches: 3. The V gene's germline CDR1 is DFQATT and CDR2 SNEGSKA (reference sequence). The CDR3 loop spans 15 amino acids. CDR3: CSASGGGTNTGELFF. CDR3 bases: TGCAGTGCTAGCGGGGGGGGGACGAACACCGGGGAGCTGTTTTTT.

In the case of this clonotype: Just one base apart from a much larger clone, this may be a read error. The chain couples TRBV12-3 or TRBV12-4 to TRBJ1-6; D remains ambiguous. This CDR3 spans 13 amino acids. As DNA, the CDR3 is TGTGCCAGCAGCGTGGAAACCGGGTCACCCCACCACTTT. It codes for CASSVETGSPHHF.

Ten or more counts support this clonotype. V usage is TRBV14 and J usage is TRBJ1-1; tentatively, D is TRBD1 (5 bases). Germline CDR1 and CDR2: SGHDN and FVKESK. V was pared by 4 bases and J by 0 bases, with 6 bases between. The CDR3 covers 13 residues. The CDR3 spells CASSRDLNTEAFF. CDR3 bases: TGTGCCAGCAGCCGGGACCTGAACACTGAAGCTTTCTTT.

There are many counts of this clonotype. The rearrangement links TRBV20-1 to TRBJ2-3; 12 positions match TRBD2. V dropped 6 bases and J dropped 7; count of bases not matched to a gene: 11. This CDR3 is built from 15 residues. Germline V gene lookup returns CDR1 DFQATT and CDR2 SNEGSKA (reference sequence). In nucleotides, the CDR3 is TGCAGTGCCAGTACGACTAGCGGGGGACCAAATACGCAGTATTTT. Protein product: CSASTTSGGPNTQYF.

The table lists this clonotype with many counts. The V and J genes are TRBV7-9 and TRBJ1-2; TRBD1 agrees at 7 bases. V was clipped by 1 base and J by 2 bases; unmatched bases: 10. Germline-derived CDR1 and CDR2 are SEHNR and FQNEAQ (reference sequence). This CDR3 spans 17 amino acids. The CDR3 sequence: CASSLGRLRDSNYGYTF. CDR3 DNA: TGTGCCAGCAGCTTAGGGCGGCTTAGGGACAGCAACTATGGCTACACCTTC.

The table lists this clonotype with many counts. J is TRBJ1-5 and V is TRBV7-9, with D tentatively TRBD1 (5 bases). Per the germline V gene, CDR1 is SEHNR and CDR2 is FQNEAQ (reference sequence). The V and J ends lost 6 bases and 1 base respectively, with 13 bases between them. The CDR3 extends over 15 amino acids. CDR3 DNA: TGTGCCAGCAGGCCCCTGGAGGGGAGCAATCAGCCCCAGCATTTT. Amino acids: CASRPLEGSNQPQHF.